This TCR beta chain was captured in a study of radiotherapy plus CTLA-4 blockade in lung cancer. The V gene lost 0 bases and the J gene lost 3 bases, with 15 bases spanning the gap. Germline CDR1 reads WSHSY; CDR2 reads SAAADI. This CDR3 comprises 17 residues. This clone was observed a few times. The antigen is undetermined. Sequencing was performed with immunoSEQ multiplex PCR; in TCRdb, only in-frame clones are kept and a portion is missing. The data contain about 97,000 clones, 65% to 80% of them singletons. Study-level findings and limits: In blood, after radiotherapy plus ipilimumab, tumor-derived TCR clones expanded.

This TCR derives from a human donor with non-small cell lung cancer who had a partial response to radiotherapy plus ipilimumab. Some clones in this sample may be carry-over from other donors' samples. This sample comprised peripheral blood, obtained from a patient treated with radiotherapy plus ipilimumab. This chain joins TRBV10-2 and TRBJ2-1; D is uncertain. The CDR3 protein is CASSESIQQTNYNEQFF. CDR3 bases: TGCGCCAGCAGTGAGTCCATACAGCAAACCAACTACAATGAGCAGTTCTTC.